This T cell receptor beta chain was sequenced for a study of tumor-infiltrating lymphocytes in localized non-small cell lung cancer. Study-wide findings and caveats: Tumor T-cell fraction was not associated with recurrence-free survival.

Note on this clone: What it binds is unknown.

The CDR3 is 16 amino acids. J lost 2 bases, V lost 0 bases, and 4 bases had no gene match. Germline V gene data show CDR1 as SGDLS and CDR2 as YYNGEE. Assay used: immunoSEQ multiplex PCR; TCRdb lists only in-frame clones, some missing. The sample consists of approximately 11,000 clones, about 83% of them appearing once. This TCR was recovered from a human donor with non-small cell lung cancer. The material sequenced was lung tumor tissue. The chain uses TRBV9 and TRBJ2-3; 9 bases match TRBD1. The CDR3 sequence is CASSVEGTGITDTQYF. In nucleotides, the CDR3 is TGTGCCAGCAGCGTAGAAGGGACAGGGATCACAGATACGCAGTATTTT.